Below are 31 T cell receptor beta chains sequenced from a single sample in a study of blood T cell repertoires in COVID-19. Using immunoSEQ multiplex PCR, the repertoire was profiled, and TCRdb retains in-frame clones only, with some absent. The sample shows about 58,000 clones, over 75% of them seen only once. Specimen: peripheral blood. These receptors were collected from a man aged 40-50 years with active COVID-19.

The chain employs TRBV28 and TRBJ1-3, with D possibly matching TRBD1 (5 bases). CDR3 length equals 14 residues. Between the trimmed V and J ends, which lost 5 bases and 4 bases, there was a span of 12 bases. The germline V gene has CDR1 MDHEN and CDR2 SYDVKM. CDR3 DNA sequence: TGTGCCAGCAGTGAGCAGGGTACCGGAAACACCATATATTTT. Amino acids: CASSEQGTGNTIYF.

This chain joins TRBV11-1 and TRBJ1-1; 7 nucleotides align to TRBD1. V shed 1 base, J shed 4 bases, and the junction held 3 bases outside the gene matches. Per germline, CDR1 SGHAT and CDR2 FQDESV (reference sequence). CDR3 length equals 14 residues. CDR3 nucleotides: TGTGCCAGCAGCTTAGTGGGACAGTCCACTGAAGCTTTCTTT. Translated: CASSLVGQSTEAFF.

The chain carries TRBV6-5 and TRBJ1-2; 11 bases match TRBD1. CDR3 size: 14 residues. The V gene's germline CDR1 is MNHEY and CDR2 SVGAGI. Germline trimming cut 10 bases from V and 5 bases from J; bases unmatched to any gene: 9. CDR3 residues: CATSSGTGGYGYTF. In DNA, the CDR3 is TGTGCCACCTCCTCCGGGACAGGGGGATATGGCTACACCTTC.

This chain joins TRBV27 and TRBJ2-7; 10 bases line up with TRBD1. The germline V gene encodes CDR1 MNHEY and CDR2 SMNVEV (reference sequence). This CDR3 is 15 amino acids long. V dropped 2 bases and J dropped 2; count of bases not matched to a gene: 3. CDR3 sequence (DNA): TGTGCCAGCAGTTTAGGGACAGGGGCCACCTACGAGCAGTACTTC. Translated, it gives CASSLGTGATYEQYF.

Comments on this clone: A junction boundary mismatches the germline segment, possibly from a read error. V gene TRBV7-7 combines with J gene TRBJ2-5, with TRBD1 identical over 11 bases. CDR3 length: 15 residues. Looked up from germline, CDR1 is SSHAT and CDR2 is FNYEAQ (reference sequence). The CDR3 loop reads CASSGTGGFPETQYF. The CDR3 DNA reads TGTGCTAGCAGCGGGACAGGGGGTTTCCCAGAGACCCAGTACTTC.

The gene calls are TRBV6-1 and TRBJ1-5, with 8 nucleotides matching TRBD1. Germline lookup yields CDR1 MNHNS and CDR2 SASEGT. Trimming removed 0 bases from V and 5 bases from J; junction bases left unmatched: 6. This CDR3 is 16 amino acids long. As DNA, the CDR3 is TGTGCCAGCAGTGAAGCTAGGACAGGGTCGGATCAGCCCCAGCATTTT. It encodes CASSEARTGSDQPQHF.

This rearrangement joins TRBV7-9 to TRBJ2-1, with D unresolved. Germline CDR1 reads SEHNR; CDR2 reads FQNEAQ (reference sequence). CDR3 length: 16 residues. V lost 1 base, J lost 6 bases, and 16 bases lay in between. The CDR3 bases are TGTGCCAGCAGCTTAGTAGCAGTGGAGATACGCAATGAGCAGTTCTTC. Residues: CASSLVAVEIRNEQFF.

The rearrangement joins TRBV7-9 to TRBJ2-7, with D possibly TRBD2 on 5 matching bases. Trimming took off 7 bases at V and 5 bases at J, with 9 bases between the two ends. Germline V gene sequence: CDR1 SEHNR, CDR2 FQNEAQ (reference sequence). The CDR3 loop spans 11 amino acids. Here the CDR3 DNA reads TGTGCCAGCACCCTCGGGAACGAGCAGTACTTC. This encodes CASTLGNEQYF.

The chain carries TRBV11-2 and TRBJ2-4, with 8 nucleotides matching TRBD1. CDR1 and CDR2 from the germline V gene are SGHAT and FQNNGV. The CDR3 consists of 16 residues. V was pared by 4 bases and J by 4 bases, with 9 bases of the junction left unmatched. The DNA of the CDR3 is TGTGCCAGCAGCTCCTCAAGACAGGGGCAAAAAAACATTCAGTACTTC. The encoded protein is CASSSSRQGQKNIQYF.

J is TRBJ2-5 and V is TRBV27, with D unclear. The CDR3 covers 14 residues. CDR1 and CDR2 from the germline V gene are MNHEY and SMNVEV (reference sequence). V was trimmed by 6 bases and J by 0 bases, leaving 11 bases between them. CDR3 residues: CASSSLRDQETQYF. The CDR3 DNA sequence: TGTGCCAGCAGCTCCCTTCGGGACCAAGAGACCCAGTACTTC.

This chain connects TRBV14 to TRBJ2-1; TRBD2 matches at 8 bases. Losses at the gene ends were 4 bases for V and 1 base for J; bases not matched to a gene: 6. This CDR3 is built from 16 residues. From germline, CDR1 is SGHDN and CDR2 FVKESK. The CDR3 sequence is CASSPREGFSYNEQFF. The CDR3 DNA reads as TGTGCCAGCAGCCCTCGGGAGGGGTTTTCCTACAATGAGCAGTTCTTC. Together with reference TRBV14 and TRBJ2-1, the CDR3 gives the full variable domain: EAGVTQFPSHSVIEKGQTVTLRCDPISGHDNLYWYRRVMGKEIKFLLHFVKESKQDESGMPNNRFLAERTGGTYSTLKVQPAELEDSGVYFCASSPREGFSYNEQFFGPGTRLTVL.

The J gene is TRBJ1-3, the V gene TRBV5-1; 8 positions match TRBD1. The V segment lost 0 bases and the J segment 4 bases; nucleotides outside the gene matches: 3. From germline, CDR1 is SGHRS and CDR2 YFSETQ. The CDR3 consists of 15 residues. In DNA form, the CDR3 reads TGCGCCAGCAGCTTGGCCCAGGGGGCAGGAAACACCATATATTTT. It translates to CASSLAQGAGNTIYF.

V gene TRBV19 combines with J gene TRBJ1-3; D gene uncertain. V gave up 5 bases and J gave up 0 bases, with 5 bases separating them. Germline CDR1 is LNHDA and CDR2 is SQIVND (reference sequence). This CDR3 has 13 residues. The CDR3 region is CASSPSSGNTIYF. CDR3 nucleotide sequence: TGTGCCAGTAGTCCCAGCTCTGGAAACACCATATATTTT.

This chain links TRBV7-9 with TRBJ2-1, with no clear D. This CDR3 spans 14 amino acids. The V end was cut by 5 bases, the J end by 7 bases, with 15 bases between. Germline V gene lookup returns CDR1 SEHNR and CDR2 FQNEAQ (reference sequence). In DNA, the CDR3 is TGTGCCAGCAGCACCCAGCGAAGGCAGAATGAGCAGTTCTTC. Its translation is CASSTQRRQNEQFF.

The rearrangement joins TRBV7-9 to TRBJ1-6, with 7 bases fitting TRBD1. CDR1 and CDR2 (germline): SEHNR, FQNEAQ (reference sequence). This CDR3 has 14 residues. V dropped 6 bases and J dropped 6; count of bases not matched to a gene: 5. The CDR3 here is CASSSDRVNSPLHF. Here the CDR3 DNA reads TGTGCCAGCAGTAGCGACAGGGTTAATTCACCCCTCCACTTT. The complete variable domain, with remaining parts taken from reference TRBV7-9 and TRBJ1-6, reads DTGVSQNPRHKITKRGQNVTFRCDPISEHNRLYWYRQTLGQGPEFLTYFQNEAQLEKSRLLSDRFSAERPKGSFSTLEIQRTEQGDSAMYLCASSSDRVNSPLHFGNGTRLTVT.

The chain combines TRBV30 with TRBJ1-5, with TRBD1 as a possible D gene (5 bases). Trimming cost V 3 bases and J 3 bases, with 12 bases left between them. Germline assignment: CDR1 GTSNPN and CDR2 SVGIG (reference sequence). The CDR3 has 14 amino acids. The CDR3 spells CAWSPDSLNQPQHF. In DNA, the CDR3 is TGTGCCTGGAGCCCCGACAGCCTCAATCAGCCCCAGCATTTT.

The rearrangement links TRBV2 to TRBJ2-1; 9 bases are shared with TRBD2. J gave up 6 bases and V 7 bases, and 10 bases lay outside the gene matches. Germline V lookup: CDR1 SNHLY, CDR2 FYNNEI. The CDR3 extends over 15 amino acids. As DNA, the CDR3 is TGTGCCAGCACAGAGGGGGAACTAGCGGGCAATGAGCAGTTCTTC. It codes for CASTEGELAGNEQFF.

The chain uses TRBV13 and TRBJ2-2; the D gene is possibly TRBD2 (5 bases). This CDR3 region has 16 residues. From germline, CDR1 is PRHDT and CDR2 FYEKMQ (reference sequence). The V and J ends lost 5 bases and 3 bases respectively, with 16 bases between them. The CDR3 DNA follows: TGTGCCAGCAGCCCCCCGCGGGCGTTGGACACCGGGGAGCTGTTTTTT. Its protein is CASSPPRALDTGELFF.

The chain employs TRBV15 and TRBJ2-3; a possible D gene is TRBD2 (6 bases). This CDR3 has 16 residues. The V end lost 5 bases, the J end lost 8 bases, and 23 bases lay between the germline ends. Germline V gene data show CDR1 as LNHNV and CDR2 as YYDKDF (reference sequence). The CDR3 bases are TGTGCCACCAGCGGAGTACCGGGACTCTCTGGGGTTACGCAGTATTTT. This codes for CATSGVPGLSGVTQYF. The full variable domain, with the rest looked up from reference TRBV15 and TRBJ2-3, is DAMVIQNPRYQVTQFGKPVTLSCSQTLNHNVMYWYQQKSSQAPKLLFHYYDKDFNNEADTPDNFQSRRPNTSFCFLDIRSPGLGDTAMYLCATSGVPGLSGVTQYFGPGTRLTVL.

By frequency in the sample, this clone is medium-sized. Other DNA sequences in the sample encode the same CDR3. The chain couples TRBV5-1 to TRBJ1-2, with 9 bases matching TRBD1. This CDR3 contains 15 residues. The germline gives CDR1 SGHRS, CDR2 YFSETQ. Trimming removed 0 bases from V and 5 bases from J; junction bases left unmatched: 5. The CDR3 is CASSLVQGAQYGYTF. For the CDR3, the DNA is TGCGCCAGCAGCTTGGTACAGGGGGCGCAATATGGCTACACCTTC.

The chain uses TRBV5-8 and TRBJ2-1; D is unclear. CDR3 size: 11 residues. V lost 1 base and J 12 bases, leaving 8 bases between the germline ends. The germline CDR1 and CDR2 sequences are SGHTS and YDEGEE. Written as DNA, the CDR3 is TGTGCCAGCAGCTTGTCCCCGGTGCAGTTCTTC. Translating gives CASSLSPVQFF.

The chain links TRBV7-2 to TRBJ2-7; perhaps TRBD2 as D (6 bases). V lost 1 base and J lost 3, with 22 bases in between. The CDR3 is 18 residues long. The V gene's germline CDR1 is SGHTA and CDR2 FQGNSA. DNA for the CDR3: TGTGCCAGCAGCTTAGTGGCCTTGTCGGGACTGGGGTTCTACGAGCAGTACTTC. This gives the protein CASSLVALSGLGFYEQYF.

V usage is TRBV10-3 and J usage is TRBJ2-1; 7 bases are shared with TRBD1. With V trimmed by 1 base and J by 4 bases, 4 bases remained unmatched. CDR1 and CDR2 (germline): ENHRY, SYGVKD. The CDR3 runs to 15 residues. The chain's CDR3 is CAISEFGQAYNEQFF. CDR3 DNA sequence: TGTGCCATCAGTGAGTTTGGACAGGCATACAATGAGCAGTTCTTC.

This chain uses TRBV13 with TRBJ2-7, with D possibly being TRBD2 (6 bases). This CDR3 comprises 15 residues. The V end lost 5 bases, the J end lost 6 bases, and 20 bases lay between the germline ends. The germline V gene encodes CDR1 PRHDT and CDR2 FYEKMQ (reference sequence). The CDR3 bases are TGTGCCAGCAGCCAATATACCGGGGGTAGCGGCGAGCAGTACTTC. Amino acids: CASSQYTGGSGEQYF.

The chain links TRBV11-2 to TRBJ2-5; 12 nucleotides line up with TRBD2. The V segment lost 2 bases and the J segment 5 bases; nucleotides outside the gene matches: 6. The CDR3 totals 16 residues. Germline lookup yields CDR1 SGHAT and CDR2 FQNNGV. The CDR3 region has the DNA TGTGCCAGCAGCTTATCCCGACTAGCGGGAGTGGAGACCCAGTACTTC. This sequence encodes CASSLSRLAGVETQYF.

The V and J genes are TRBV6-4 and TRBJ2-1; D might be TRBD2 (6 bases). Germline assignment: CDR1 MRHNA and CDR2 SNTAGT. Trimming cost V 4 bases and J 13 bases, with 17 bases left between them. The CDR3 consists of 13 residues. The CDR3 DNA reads TGTGCCAGCAGTGCTATACCGGGACTTATTCAGTTCTTC. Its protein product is CASSAIPGLIQFF.

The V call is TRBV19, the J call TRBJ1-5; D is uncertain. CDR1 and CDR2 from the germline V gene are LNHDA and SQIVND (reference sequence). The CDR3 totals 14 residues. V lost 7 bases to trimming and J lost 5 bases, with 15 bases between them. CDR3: CASTIRGRDQPQHF. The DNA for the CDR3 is TGTGCCAGTACCATCCGGGGTCGGGATCAGCCCCAGCATTTT.

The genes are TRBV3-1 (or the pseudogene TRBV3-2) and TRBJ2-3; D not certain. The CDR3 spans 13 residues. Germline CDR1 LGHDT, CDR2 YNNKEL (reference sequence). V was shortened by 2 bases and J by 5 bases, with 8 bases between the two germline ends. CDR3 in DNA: TGTGCCAGCAGCCAAAGCCTAGTAGATACGCAGTATTTT. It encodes CASSQSLVDTQYF.

CDR3 region: CASSEEITARRDEQFF. The CDR3 bases are TGTGCCAGCAGTGAAGAAATCACGGCTAGACGAGATGAGCAGTTCTTC. The V gene is TRBV6-1, the J gene TRBJ2-1; D remains ambiguous. The CDR3 is 16 amino acids. Germline CDR1 and CDR2: MNHNS and SASEGT. V was trimmed by 1 base and J by 8 bases, leaving 18 bases between them.

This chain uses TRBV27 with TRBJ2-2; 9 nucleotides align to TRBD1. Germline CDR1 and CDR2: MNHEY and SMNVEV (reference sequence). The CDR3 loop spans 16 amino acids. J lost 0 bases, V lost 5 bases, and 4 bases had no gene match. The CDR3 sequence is CASSLQGAANTGELFF. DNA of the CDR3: TGTGCCAGCAGTCTACAGGGGGCAGCGAACACCGGGGAGCTGTTTTTT.

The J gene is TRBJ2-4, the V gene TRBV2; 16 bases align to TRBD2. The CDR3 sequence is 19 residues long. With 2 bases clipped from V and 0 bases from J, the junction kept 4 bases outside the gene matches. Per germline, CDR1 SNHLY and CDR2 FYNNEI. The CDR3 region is CASSERGLAGGGAKNIQYF. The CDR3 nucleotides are TGTGCCAGCAGTGAAAGGGGACTAGCGGGAGGGGGAGCCAAAAACATTCAGTACTTC.